This T cell receptor (beta chain) was sequenced during a study of blood T cell repertoires in COVID-19. The germline V and J ends were trimmed by 1 base and 10 bases, with 20 bases remaining between them. Germline loops: CDR1 SGHTA, CDR2 FQGNSA. The CDR3 spans 17 residues. Cohorts were based on clinical histories the participants reported. TCRdb keeps only in-frame clones here, not all; method: immunoSEQ multiplex PCR. The profile covers approximately 380,000 clones, with approximately 90% appearing a single time and about 1.1% taken by the ten largest. The V and J genes are TRBV7-2 and TRBJ1-6; D possibly corresponds to TRBD1 (6 bases). The receptor was derived from a woman younger than 30 who had recovered from COVID-19. Sample: PBMCs or T cells enriched from blood (not recorded which). CDR3 in amino acids: CASSLVSGLGGESPLHF. As DNA, the CDR3 is TGTGCCAGCAGCTTAGTCTCCGGTCTTGGGGGCGAGTCACCCCTCCACTTT. The variable domain in full, with the rest retrieved from reference TRBV7-2 and TRBJ1-6, is GAGVSQSPSNKVTEKGKDVELRCDPISGHTALYWYRQSLGQGLEFLIYFQGNSAPDKSGLPSDRFSAERTGGSVSTLTIQRTQQEDSAVYLCASSLVSGLGGESPLHFGNGTRLTVT.